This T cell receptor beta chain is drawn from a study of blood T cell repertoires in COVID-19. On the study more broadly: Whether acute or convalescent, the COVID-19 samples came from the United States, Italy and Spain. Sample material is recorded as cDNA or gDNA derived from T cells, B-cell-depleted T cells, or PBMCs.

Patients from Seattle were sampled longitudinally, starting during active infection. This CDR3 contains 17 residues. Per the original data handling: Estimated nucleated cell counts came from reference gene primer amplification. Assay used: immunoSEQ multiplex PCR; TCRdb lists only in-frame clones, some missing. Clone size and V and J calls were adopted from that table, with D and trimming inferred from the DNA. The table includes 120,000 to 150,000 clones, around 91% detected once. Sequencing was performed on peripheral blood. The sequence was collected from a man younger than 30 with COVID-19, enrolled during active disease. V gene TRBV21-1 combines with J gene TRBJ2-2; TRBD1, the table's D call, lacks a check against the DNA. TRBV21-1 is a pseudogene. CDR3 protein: CASGSTFDRMHTGELFF. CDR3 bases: TGTGCCAGCGGCTCGACCTTTGACAGAATGCACACCGGGGAGCTGTTTTTT.